Reported below is one T cell receptor (beta chain). Its antigen is currently unknown. The sample comes from a study of response to subunit inactivated influenza vaccine. TCRdb recomputed calls from the RT-PCR reads with MiXCR, one row per CDR3 protein. The top ten clones hold roughly 13% of a sample with fewer than 700,000 distinct CDR3 sequences, 10% to 15% of them seen once. The length of the CDR3 is 16 residues. The V and J ends lost 1 base and 0 bases respectively, with 13 bases between them. Germline V gene data show CDR1 as SGHRS and CDR2 as YFSETQ. Broader study findings: Each seasonal influenza vaccination, the authors suggested, recruits few new T cells.

Sequencing used PBMCs from blood, obtained about 40 days after vaccination. The sequence came from a man between 45 and 60 years old who received an inactivated influenza vaccine. The chain recombines TRBV5-1 with TRBJ1-1; D remains unclear. The CDR3 region is CASSLLGQTMNTEAFF. The CDR3 nucleotides are TGCGCCAGCAGCTTGCTTGGTCAGACTATGAACACTGAAGCTTTCTTT.